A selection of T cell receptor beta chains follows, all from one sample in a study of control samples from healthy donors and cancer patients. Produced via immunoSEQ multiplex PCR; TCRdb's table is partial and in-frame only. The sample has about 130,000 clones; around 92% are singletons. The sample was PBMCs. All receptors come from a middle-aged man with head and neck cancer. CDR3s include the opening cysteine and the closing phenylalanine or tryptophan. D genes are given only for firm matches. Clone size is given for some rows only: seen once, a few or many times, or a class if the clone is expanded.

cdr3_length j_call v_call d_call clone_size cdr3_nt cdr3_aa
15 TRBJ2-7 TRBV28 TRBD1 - TGTGCCAGCAGTAGTGGACAGGGGCCTACCTACGAGCAGTACTTC CASSSGQGPTYEQYF
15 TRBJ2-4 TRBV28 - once TGTGCCAGCAGTTCGGATGGGGTGGGCAAAAACATTCAGTACTTC CASSSDGVGKNIQYF
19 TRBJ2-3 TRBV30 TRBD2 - TGTGCCTGGAGTACTTCGCGGACTAGCGGGTTGGATAGCACAGATACGCAGTATTTT CAWSTSRTSGLDSTDTQYF
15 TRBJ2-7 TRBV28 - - TGTGCCAGCAGTCCCTGGTCCGCCGGCCCCTACGAGCAGTACTTC CASSPWSAGPYEQYF
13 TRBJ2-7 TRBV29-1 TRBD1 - TGCAGCGGCGGTGGGGGGACAGGGTACGAGCAGTACTTC CSGGGGTGYEQYF
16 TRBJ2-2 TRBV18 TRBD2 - TGTGCCAGCTCACCACGTTCAGCGGGGGGCACCGGGGAGCTGTTTTTT CASSPRSAGGTGELFF
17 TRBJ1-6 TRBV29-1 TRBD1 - TGCAGCGTTGGTTTGACGGGACAGGGGGTGGTACGATCACCCCTCCACTTT CSVGLTGQGVVRSPLHF
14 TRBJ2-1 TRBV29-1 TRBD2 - TGCAGCGTGCTTGGACTAGCGGGAATGGATGAGCAGTTCTTC CSVLGLAGMDEQFF
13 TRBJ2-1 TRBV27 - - TGTGCCAGCAGTTTAGGGGGATACAATGAGCAGTTCTTC CASSLGGYNEQFF
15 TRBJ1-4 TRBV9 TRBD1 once TGTGCCAGCAGCCCCTGGGACAGGCCATATGAAAAACTGTTTTTT CASSPWDRPYEKLFF
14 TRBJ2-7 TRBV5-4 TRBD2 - TGTGCCAGCAGCCCGGGACTAGCGGGACCCGAGTTGTACTTC CASSPGLAGPELYF
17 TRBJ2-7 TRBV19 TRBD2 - TGTGCCAGTAGTATGGGACTAGCGGGAGCTGCCCAATACGAGCAGTACTTC CASSMGLAGAAQYEQYF
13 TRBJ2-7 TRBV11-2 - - TGTGCCAGCAGCTTGGGGGGCTCCTACGAGCAGTACTTC CASSLGGSYEQYF
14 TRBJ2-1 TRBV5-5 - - TGTGCCAGCAGCTTCCGGCTAGCGCCCGGAGAGCAGTTCTTC CASSFRLAPGEQFF
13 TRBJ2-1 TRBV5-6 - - TGTGCCAGCAGCTTTAATTCCTTTGATGAGCAGTTCTTC CASSFNSFDEQFF
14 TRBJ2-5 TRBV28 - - TGTGCCAGCAGTTTCCGGGCGGGGAAAGAGACCCAGTACTTC CASSFRAGKETQYF